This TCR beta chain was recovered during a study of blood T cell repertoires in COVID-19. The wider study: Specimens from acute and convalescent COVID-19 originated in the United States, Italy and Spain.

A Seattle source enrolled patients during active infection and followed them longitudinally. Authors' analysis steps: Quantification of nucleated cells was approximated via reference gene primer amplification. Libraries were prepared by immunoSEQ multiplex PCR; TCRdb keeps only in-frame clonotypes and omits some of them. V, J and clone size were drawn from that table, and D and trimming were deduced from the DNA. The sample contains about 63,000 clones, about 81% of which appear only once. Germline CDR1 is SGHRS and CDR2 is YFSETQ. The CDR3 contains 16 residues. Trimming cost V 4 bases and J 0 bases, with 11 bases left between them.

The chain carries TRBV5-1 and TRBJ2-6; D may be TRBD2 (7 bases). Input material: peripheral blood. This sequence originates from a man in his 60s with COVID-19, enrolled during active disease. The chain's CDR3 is CASSKGGFSGANVLTF. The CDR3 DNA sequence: TGCGCCAGCAGCAAGGGGGGGTTCTCTGGGGCCAACGTCCTGACTTTC.